Below, one T cell receptor beta chain is given with its context. The data were obtained in a study of CXCR3-negative and CXCR3-positive naive CD8 T cells. 5' RACE with UMI labels generated the TRB cDNA libraries. With the 5' RACE reads reprocessed, TCRdb shows one record per CDR3 protein and no DNA. Its clone listing holds some 130,000 distinct CDR3 sequences. The CDR3 sequence is 19 residues long. Germline CDR1 and CDR2: SQVTM and ANQGSEA. The clonotype comes from a human donor in good health. Some clones in this sample may be carry-over from other donors' samples. This chain links TRBV29-1 with TRBJ2-5; TCRdb calls TRBD1, which cannot be checked without DNA. The specimen sequenced was naive CXCR3- CD8+ T cells from blood. Subset: CD45RO-CCR7+CD27+CD95- naive CD8+ T cells lacking CXCR3 (TNR3-). The CDR3 here is CSVVVLSEWNYPLQETQYF.